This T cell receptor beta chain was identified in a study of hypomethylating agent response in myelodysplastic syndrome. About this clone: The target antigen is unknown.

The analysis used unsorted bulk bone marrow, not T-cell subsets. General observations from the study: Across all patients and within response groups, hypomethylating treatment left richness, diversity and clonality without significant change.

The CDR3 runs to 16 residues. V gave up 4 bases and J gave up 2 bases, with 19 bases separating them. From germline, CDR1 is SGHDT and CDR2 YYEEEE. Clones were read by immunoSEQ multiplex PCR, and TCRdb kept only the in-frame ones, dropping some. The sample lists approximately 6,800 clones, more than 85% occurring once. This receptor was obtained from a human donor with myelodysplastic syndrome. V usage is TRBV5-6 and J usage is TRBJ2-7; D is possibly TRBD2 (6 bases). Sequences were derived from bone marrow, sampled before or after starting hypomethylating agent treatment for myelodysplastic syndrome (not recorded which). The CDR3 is CASSPLGAGKAYEQYF. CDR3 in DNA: TGTGCCAGCAGCCCCTTAGGGGCGGGGAAGGCCTACGAGCAGTACTTC.